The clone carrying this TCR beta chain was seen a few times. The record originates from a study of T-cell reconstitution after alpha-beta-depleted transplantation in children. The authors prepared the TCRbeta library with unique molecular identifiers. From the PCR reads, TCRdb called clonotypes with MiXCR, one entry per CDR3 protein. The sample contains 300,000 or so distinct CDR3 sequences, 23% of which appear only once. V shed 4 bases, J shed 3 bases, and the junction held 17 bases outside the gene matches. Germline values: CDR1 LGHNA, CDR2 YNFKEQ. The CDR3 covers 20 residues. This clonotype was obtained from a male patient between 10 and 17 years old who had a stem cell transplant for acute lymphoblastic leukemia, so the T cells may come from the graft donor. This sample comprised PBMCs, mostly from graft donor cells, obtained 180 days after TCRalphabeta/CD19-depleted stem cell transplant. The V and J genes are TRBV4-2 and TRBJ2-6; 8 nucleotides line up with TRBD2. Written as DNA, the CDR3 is TGTGCCAGCAGCCGACCGGGACTAGGCCCCAAGGTTGGTGGGGCCAACGTCCTGACTTTC. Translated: CASSRPGLGPKVGGANVLTF.